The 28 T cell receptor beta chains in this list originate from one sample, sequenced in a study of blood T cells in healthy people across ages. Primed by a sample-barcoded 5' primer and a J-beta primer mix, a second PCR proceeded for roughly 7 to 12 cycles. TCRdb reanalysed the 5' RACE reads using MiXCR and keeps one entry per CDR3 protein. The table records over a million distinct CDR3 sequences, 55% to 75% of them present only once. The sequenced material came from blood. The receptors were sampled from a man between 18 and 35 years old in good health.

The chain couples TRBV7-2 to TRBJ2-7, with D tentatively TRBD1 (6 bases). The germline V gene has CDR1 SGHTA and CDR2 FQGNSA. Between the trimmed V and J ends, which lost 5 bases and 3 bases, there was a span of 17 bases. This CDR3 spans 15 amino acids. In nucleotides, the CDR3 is TGTGCCAGCAGCGTGAACCGGGACAACCACTACGAGCAGTACTTC. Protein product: CASSVNRDNHYEQYF. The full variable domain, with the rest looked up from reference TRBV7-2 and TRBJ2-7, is GAGVSQSPSNKVTEKGKDVELRCDPISGHTALYWYRQSLGQGLEFLIYFQGNSAPDKSGLPSDRFSAERTGGSVSTLTIQRTQQEDSAVYLCASSVNRDNHYEQYFGPGTRLTVT.

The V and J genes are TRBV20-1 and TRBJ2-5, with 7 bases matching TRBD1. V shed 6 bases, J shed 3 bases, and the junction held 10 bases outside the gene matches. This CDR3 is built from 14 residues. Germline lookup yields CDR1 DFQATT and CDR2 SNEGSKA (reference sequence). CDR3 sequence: CSARQGPLKETQYF. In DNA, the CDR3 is TGCAGTGCGAGACAGGGACCCTTAAAAGAGACCCAGTACTTC.

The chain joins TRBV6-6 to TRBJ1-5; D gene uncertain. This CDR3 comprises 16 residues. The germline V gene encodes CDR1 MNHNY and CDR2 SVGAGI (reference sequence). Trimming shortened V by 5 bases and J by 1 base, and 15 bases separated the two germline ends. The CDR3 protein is CASSQGPGRSNQPQHF. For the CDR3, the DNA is TGTGCCAGCAGTCAAGGACCGGGGAGGAGCAATCAGCCCCAGCATTTT.

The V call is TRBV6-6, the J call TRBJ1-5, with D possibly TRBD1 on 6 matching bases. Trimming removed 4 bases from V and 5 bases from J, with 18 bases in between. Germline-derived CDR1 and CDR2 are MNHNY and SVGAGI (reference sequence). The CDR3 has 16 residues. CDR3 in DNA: TGTGCCAGCAGTTCGACGGGGGGCCGATGGGATCAGCCCCAGCATTTT. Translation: CASSSTGGRWDQPQHF.

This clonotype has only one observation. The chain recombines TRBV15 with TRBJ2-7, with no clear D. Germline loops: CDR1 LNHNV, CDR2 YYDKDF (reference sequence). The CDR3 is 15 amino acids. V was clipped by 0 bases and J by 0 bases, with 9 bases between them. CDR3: CATSRDPESSYEQYF. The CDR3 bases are TGTGCCACCAGCAGAGATCCCGAGAGCTCCTACGAGCAGTACTTC. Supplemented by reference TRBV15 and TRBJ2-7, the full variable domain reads DAMVIQNPRYQVTQFGKPVTLSCSQTLNHNVMYWYQQKSSQAPKLLFHYYDKDFNNEADTPDNFQSRRPNTSFCFLDIRSPGLGDTAMYLCATSRDPESSYEQYFGPGTRLTVT.

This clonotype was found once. The CDR3 coding sequence is TGCGCCAGCAGCTTAGATGACAGGTCCGGCTATGGCTACACCTTC. Amino acid sequence: CASSLDDRSGYGYTF. V usage is TRBV5-1 and J usage is TRBJ1-2; perhaps TRBD1 as D (6 bases). The CDR3 totals 15 residues. Trimming removed 2 bases at V and 4 bases at J, with 15 bases between. Looked up from germline, CDR1 is SGHRS and CDR2 is YFSETQ.

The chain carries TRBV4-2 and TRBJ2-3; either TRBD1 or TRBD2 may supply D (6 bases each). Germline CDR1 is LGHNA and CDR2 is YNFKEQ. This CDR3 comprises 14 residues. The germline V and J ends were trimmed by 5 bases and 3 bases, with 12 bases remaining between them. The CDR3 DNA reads TGTGCCAGCAGCGGTACAGGGACTACAGATACGCAGTATTTT. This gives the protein CASSGTGTTDTQYF.

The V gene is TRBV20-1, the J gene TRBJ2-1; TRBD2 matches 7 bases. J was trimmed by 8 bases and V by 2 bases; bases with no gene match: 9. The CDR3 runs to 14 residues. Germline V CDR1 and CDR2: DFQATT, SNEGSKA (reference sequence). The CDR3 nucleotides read TGCAGTGCTAGAAGGGGCGGGAGTAACCATGAGCAGTTCTTC. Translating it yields CSARRGGSNHEQFF.

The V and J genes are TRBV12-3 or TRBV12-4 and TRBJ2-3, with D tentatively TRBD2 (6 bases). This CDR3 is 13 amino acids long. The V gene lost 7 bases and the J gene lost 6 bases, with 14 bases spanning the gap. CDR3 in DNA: TGTGCCAGCACCGACTCTCTAGCGGATACGCAGTATTTT. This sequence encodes CASTDSLADTQYF.

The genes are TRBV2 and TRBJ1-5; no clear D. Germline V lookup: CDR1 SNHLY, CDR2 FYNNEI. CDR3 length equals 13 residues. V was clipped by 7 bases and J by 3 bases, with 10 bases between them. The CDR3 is CASNVQLNQPQHF. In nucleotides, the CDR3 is TGTGCCAGCAATGTCCAACTCAATCAGCCCCAGCATTTT.

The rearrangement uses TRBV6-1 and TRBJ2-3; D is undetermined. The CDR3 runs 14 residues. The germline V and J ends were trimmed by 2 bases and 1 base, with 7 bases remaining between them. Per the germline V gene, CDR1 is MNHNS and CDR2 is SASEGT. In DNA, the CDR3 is TGTGCCAGCAGTGAAATGCAGGGCACAGATACGCAGTATTTT. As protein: CASSEMQGTDTQYF.

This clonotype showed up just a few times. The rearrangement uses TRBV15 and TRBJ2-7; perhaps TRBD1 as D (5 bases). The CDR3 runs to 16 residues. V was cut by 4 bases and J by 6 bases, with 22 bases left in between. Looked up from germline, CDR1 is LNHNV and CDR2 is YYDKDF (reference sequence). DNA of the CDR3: TGTGCCACCAGCAATCCTAACAAGTCGCCTAGGGGCGAGCAGTACTTC. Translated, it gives CATSNPNKSPRGEQYF. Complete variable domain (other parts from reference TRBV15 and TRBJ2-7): DAMVIQNPRYQVTQFGKPVTLSCSQTLNHNVMYWYQQKSSQAPKLLFHYYDKDFNNEADTPDNFQSRRPNTSFCFLDIRSPGLGDTAMYLCATSNPNKSPRGEQYFGPGTRLTVT.

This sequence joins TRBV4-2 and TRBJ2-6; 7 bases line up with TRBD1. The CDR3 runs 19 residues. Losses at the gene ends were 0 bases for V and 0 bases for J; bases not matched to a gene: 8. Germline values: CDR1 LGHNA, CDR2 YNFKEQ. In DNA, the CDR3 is TGTGCCAGCAGCCAAGATGGACAGGTCCACAGCTCTGGGGCCAACGTCCTGACTTTC. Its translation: CASSQDGQVHSSGANVLTF.

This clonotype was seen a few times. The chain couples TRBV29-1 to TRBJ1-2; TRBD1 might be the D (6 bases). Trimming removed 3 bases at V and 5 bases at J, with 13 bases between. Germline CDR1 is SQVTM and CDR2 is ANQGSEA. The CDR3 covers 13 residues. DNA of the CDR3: TGCAGCGTTGACCGCCGGGGGGCGTATGGCTACACCTTC. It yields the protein CSVDRRGAYGYTF.

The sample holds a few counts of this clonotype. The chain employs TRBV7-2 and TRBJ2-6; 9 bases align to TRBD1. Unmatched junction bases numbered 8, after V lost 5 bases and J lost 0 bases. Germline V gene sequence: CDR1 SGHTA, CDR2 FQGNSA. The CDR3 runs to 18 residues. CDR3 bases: TGTGCCAGCAGCGCCTCGGGACAGGGTTCCTCTGGGGCCAACGTCCTGACTTTC. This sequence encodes CASSASGQGSSGANVLTF.

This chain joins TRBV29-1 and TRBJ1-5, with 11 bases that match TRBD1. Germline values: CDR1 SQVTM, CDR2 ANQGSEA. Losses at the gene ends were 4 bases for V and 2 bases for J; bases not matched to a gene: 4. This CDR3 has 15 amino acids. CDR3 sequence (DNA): TGCAGCGTTGCGGACAGGGGGCCTGGCAATCAGCCCCAGCATTTT. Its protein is CSVADRGPGNQPQHF.

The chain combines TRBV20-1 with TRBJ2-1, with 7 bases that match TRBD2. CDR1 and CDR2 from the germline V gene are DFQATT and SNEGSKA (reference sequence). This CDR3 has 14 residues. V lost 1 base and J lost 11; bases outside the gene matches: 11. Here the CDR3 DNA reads TGCAGTGCTAGAGTGGGGGGGGAGGGATCGAAGCAGTTCTTC. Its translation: CSARVGGEGSKQFF.

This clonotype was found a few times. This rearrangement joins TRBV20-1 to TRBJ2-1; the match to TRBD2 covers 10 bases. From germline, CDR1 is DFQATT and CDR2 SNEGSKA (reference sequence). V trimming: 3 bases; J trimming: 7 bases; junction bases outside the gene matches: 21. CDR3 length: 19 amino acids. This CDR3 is CSASPLAGGWQNTPNEQFF. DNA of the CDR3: TGCAGTGCTAGCCCTTTAGCGGGGGGTTGGCAAAACACCCCAAATGAGCAGTTCTTC.

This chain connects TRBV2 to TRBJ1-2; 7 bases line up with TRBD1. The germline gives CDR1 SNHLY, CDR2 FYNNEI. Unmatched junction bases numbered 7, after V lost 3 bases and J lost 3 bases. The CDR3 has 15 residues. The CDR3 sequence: CASSDHRQGDYGYTF. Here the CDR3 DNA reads TGTGCCAGCAGTGACCATAGGCAGGGGGACTATGGCTACACCTTC.

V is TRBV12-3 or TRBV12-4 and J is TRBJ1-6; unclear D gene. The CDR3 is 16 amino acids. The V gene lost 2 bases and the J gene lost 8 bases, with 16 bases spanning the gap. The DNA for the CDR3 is TGTGCCAGCAGTTTATCAAGATTGGAATGGGATTCACCCCTCCACTTT. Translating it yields CASSLSRLEWDSPLHF.

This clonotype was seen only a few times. CDR3 region: CSVQRDFGNIQYF. The CDR3 region has the DNA TGCAGCGTTCAGAGGGACTTTGGAAACATTCAGTACTTC. This rearrangement joins TRBV29-1 to TRBJ2-4, with a tentative D call TRBD2 (6 bases). The ends were cut back, 5 bases at V and 6 bases at J, with 14 bases in the middle. CDR1 SQVTM and CDR2 ANQGSEA come from the germline V gene. CDR3 length equals 13 residues.

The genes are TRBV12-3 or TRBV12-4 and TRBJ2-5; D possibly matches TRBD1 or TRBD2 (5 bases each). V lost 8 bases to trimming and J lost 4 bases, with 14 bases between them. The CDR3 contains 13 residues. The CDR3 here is CASWRQGVETQYF. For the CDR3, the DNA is TGTGCCAGCTGGAGGCAGGGAGTAGAGACCCAGTACTTC.

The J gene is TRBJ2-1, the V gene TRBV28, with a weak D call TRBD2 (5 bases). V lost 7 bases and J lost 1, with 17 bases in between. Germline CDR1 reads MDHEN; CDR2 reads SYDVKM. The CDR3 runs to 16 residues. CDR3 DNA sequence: TGTGCCAGCACCTTACAACGGGGAACATCCTACAATGAGCAGTTCTTC. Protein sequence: CASTLQRGTSYNEQFF.

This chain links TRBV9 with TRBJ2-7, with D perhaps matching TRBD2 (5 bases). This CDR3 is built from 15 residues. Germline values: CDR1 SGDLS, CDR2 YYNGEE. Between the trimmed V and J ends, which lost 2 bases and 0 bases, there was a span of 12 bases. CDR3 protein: CASSVTPGNSYEQYF. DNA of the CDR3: TGTGCCAGCAGCGTCACCCCGGGGAACTCCTACGAGCAGTACTTC.

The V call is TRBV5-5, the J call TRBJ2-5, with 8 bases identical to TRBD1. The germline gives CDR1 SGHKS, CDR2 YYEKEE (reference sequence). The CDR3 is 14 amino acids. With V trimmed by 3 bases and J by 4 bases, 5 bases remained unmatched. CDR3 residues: CASSSPDRAETQYF. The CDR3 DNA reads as TGTGCCAGCAGCTCCCCGGACAGGGCAGAGACCCAGTACTTC.

CDR3 sequence (DNA): TGTGCCAGCACAGGGGGCATTAGTAATTCACCCCTCCACTTT. This sequence encodes CASTGGISNSPLHF. The rearrangement links TRBV7-8 to TRBJ1-6, with 8 nucleotides matching TRBD1. Germline assignment: CDR1 SGHVS and CDR2 FQNEAQ. The J segment lost 6 bases and the V segment lost 7 bases, leaving 5 bases of the junction unmatched. CDR3 length: 14 residues.

The CDR3 nucleotides are TGCAGTGCTAGAGCGGTCGTAACCTACGAGCAGTACTTC. Translating it yields CSARAVVTYEQYF. The chain employs TRBV20-1 and TRBJ2-7; unclear D gene. Trimming stripped 1 base from V and 2 bases from J, with 9 bases between. Germline V gene sequence: CDR1 DFQATT, CDR2 SNEGSKA (reference sequence). The CDR3 consists of 13 residues.

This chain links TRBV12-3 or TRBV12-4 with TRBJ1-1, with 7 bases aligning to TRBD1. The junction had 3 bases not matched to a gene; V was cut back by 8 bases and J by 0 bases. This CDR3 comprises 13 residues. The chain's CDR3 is CASGGQLNTEAFF. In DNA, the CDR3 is TGTGCCAGCGGGGGACAGTTGAACACTGAAGCTTTCTTT.